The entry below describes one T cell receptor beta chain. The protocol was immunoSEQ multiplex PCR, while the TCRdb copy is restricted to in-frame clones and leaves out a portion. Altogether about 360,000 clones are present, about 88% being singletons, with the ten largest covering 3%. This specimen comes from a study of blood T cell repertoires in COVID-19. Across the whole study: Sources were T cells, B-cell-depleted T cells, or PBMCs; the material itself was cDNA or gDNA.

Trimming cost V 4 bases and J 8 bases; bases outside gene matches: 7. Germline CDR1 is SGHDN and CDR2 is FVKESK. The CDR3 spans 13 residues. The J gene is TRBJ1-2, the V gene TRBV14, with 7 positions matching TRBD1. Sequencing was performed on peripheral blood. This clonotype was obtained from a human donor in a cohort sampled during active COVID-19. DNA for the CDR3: TGTGCCAGCAGCCGAGGACAGGTGGGAGGCTACACCTTC. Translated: CASSRGQVGGYTF.